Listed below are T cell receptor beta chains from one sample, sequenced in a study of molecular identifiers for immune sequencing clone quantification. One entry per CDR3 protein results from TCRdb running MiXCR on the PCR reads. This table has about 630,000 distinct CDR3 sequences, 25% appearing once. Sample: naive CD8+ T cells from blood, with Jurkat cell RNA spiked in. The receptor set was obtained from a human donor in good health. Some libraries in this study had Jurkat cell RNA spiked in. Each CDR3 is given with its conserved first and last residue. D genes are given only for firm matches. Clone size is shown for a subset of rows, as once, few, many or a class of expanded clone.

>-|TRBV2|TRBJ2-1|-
TGTGCCAGCAGTGGGGGCCTCAAACCCATCAATGAGCAGTTCTTC
CASSGGLKPINEQFF
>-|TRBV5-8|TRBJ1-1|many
TGTGCCAGCAGTTTAAGTCAGAACACTGAAGCTTTCTTT
CASSLSQNTEAFF
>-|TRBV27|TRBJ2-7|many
TGTGCCAGCAGTCCGGGACTCCAATACGAGCAGTACTTC
CASSPGLQYEQYF
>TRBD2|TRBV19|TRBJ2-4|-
TGTGCCAGTAGTATAGCGGGGGGGCCTAAAAACATTCAGTACTTC
CASSIAGGPKNIQYF
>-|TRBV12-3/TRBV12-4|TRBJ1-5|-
TGTGCCAGCAGTTTCCTGAGGCATCCCCGGGATCAGCCCCAGCATTTT
CASSFLRHPRDQPQHF
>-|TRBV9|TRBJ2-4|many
TGTGCCAGCAGCGTGTCAGGGGCCTCCAAAAACATTCAGTACTTC
CASSVSGASKNIQYF
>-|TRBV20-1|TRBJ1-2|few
TGCAGTGCTAGAGATTCAGGTTCTGGCTACACCTTC
CSARDSGSGYTF
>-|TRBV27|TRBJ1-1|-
TGTGCCAGCTGGGGTTTAGAGAAGAACACTGAATCTTTCTTT
CASWGLEKNTESFF
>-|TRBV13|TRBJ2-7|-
TGTGCCACCACCTCCCCCCACTCCTCCGCGCAGTACTTC
CATTSPHSSAQYF
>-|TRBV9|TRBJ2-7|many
TGTGCCAGCAGCCCGTATCGTAGCTCCTACGAGCAGTACTTC
CASSPYRSSYEQYF
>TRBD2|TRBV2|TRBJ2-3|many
TGTGCCGAAAGGGGACTAGCGGAGCTGAATACGCAGTATTTT
CAERGLAELNTQYF
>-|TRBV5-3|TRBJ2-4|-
TGTGCCAGCAGCTTAGAAGCAAGGGGCCCATTGAACATTCAGTACTTC
CASSLEARGPLNIQYF
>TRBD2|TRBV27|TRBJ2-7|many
TGTGCCAGCAGTTTAGCGGGAGGACCGGAAGGCGAGCAGTACTTC
CASSLAGGPEGEQYF
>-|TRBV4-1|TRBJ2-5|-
TGCGCCAGCAGCCAAGAAAGGGGGGAGACCCAGTACTTC
CASSQERGETQYF
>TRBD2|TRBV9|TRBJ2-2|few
TGTGCCAGCAGCCCCGAGGAATCCGGTAGCGGGGGGGCATCCGGGGAGCTGTTTTTT
CASSPEESGSGGASGELFF
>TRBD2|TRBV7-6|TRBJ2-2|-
TGTGCCAGCAGCTTAGGAACTAGCGGACTAAACACCGGGGAGCTGTTTTTT
CASSLGTSGLNTGELFF
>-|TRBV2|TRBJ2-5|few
TGTGCCAGCAGTGAAGCGAAGGGCCAAGAGACCCAGTACTTC
CASSEAKGQETQYF
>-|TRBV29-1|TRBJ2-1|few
TGCAGCGTTGAAGGGGCCTTTAGCGGTGCCTACAATGAGCAGTTCTTC
CSVEGAFSGAYNEQFF
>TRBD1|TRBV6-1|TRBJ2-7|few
TGTGCCAGCGAAGGGACAGGATGGGAGCAGTACTTC
CASEGTGWEQYF
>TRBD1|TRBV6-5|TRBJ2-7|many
TGTGCCAGCAGTTATGAGGGGACAGGGGGCTACGAGCAGTACTTC
CASSYEGTGGYEQYF
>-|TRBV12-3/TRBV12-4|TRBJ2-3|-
TGTGCCAGCAGTTTAGCCATTTACACAGATACGCAGTATTTT
CASSLAIYTDTQYF
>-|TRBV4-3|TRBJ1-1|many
TGCGCCAGCAGCCAAGATGGGGGATACACTGAAGCTTTCTTT
CASSQDGGYTEAFF
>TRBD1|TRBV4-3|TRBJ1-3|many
TGCGCCAGCAGCCAGGAGGACAGGTCTGGAAACACCATATATTTT
CASSQEDRSGNTIYF
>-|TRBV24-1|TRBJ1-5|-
TGTGCCACCAGTGATTTGCTGACCCATGGTGCGTGCAATCAGCCCCAGCATTTT
CATSDLLTHGACNQPQHF
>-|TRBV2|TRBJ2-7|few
TGTGCCAGCAGTGTGGGGCTTGACTACGAGCAGTACTTC
CASSVGLDYEQYF
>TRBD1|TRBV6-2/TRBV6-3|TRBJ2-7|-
TGTGCCAGCAGTTCGCTACAGGGGGCCCACGAGCAGTACTTC
CASSSLQGAHEQYF
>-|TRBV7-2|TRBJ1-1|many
TGTGCCAGCAGCTTAGATCCTGGAGGGGTAGAAGCTTTCTTT
CASSLDPGGVEAFF
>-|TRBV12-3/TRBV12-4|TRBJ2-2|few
TGTGCCAGCAGTTTCGTTAGTTCGGGCGGGGAGCTGTTTTTT
CASSFVSSGGELFF
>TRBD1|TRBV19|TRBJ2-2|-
TGTGCCAGTAGTGCGACGCGACAGGGGAACACCGGGGAGCTGTTTTTT
CASSATRQGNTGELFF
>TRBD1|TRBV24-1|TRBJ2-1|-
TGTGCCACCAGTGGGGCAGGGGGCGTCGTTTTTGATAATGAGCAGTTCTTC
CATSGAGGVVFDNEQFF
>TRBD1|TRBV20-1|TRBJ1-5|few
TGCAGTGCTAGAGATAGGGACAGCCGCAATCAGCCCCAGCATTTT
CSARDRDSRNQPQHF
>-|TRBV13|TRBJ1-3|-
TGTGCCAGCAGCTTAAGGGTGTCAGGAAACACCATATATTTT
CASSLRVSGNTIYF
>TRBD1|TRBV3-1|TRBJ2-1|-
TGTGCCAGCAGCCATTGGACAGGCGATGAGCAGTTCTTC
CASSHWTGDEQFF
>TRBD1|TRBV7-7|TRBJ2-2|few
TGTGCCAGCAGCCCCATTGGTTCAGGGGGCACCGGGGAGCTGTTTTTT
CASSPIGSGGTGELFF
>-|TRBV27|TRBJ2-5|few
TGTGCCAGCAGTCCCGACACGTACCAAGAGACCCAGTACTTC
CASSPDTYQETQYF
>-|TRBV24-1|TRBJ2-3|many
TGTGCCACCAGTGATTTTCGGAGAGATACGCAGTATTTT
CATSDFRRDTQYF
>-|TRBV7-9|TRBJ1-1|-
TGTGCCAGCAGCCAAGACCCTGAGGCTTTCTTT
CASSQDPEAFF
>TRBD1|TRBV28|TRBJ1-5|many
TGTGCCAGCCAGCCCCAGGGGGCGTGGGACCAGCCCCAGCATTTT
CASQPQGAWDQPQHF
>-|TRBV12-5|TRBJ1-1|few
TGTGCTAGTGGTTTGAGTGGGGGCACTGAAGCTTTCTTT
CASGLSGGTEAFF
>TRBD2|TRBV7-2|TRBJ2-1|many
TGTGCCAGCAGCTCATACCGGACTAGCTGGGTTGAGCAGTTCTTC
CASSSYRTSWVEQFF
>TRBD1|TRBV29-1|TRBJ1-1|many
TGCAGCGTTGCGGACAGGGGGCACCCAGTGAACACTGAAGCTTTCTTT
CSVADRGHPVNTEAFF
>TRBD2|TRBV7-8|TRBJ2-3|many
TGTGCCAGCAGCTGGGTTGTAGGAGCGGGGGGTACAGATACGCAGTATTTT
CASSWVVGAGGTDTQYF